This entry lists 19 T cell receptor beta chains sequenced from one sample in a study of circulating CD8 cells and anti-PD-1 response in melanoma (dated by TCRdb to the early 2020s). A BD FACSAria II cell sorter was used to sort four subsets, defined by PD-1 and/or TIGIT, from live CD3+CD8+TCRalphabeta+ cells. Sequencing instrument: NextSeq 500. The QIAseq Immune Repertoire RNA Library Kit, Human TCR Panel, was used to prepare TCR libraries from roughly 14 ng of total RNA. TCRdb ran its own pipeline on the public reads, namely fastp trimming at Q25 and MiXCR clone calling, and kept in-frame beta chains. Entries that share a CDR3 protein sequence are merged under the most common genes and DNA. The table for this sample lists about 400 distinct CDR3 sequences; about 5.8% of them were counted only once. Clones ranked in the top ten supply 35% of the sample. The sample consisted of CD8+ T cells from PBMCs, taken at baseline or after one month of anti-PD-1 therapy (not recorded which). Receptors were obtained from a human donor with melanoma.

This clonotype is classed as medium-sized (0.01 to 0.1%). The chain combines TRBV13 with TRBJ1-1; D is ambiguous. The CDR3 loop spans 14 amino acids. Between the trimmed V and J ends, which lost 5 bases and 1 base, there was a span of 11 bases. The germline V gene has CDR1 PRHDT and CDR2 FYEKMQ (reference sequence). DNA of the CDR3: TGTGCCAGCAGCCCGGACGGACCGAACACTGAAGCTTTCTTT. This codes for CASSPDGPNTEAFF. Filled out from reference TRBV13 and TRBJ1-1, the complete variable domain reads AAGVIQSPRHLIKEKRETATLKCYPIPRHDTVYWYQQGPGQDPQFLISFYEKMQSDKGSIPDRFSAQQFSDYHSELNMSSLELGDSALYFCASSPDGPNTEAFFGQGTRLTVV.

By share of the sample, this clonotype is large. The chain carries TRBV27 and TRBJ2-5; D unresolved. The length of the CDR3 is 10 residues. Trimming left V 3 bases short and J 7 bases short, with 3 bases between. Germline V gives CDR1 MNHEY, CDR2 SMNVEV (reference sequence). The CDR3 reads CASSLRTQYF. The CDR3 DNA reads TGTGCCAGCAGTTTGAGGACCCAGTACTTC.

By sample fraction, this clonotype is large. The CDR3 is CASSGYQEGGLKLANTGELFF. The CDR3 nucleotides are TGTGCCAGCAGCGGCTATCAAGAAGGGGGATTAAAACTCGCGAACACCGGGGAGCTGTTTTTT. J is TRBJ2-2 and V is TRBV11-2, with D possibly matching TRBD1 (6 bases). The CDR3 consists of 21 residues. V was pared by 5 bases and J by 0 bases, with 28 bases between. CDR1 and CDR2 (germline): SGHAT, FQNNGV.

By sample fraction, this clonotype is large. The J gene is TRBJ1-5, the V gene TRBV25-1, with D uncertain. Germline V CDR1 and CDR2: MGHDK, SYGVNS. Between the trimmed V and J ends, which lost 1 base and 3 bases, there was a span of 7 bases. The CDR3 totals 14 residues. The CDR3 nucleotides are TGTGCCAGCAGTGAATCCGGGCTCAATCAGCCCCAGCATTTT. The encoded protein is CASSESGLNQPQHF.

This clonotype is termed large. The chain combines TRBV19 with TRBJ2-7, with D uncertain. Germline V gene sequence: CDR1 LNHDA, CDR2 SQIVND (reference sequence). Trimming cost V 2 bases and J 3 bases, with 14 bases left between them. The CDR3 covers 15 residues. CDR3 sequence: CASSIHFQAGYEQYF. The CDR3 coding sequence is TGTGCCAGTAGTATACATTTCCAAGCCGGCTACGAGCAGTACTTC.

A remark on this clonotype: One junction end does not reproduce the germline sequence, and a read error may be involved. The gene calls are TRBV19 and TRBJ2-4, with 7 bases fitting TRBD2. CDR3 length: 15 residues. Germline V gene sequence: CDR1 LNHDA, CDR2 SQIVND (reference sequence). The CDR3: CASGIEASGNNIQYF. In nucleotides, the CDR3 is TGTGCCAGTGGTATAGAGGCTAGCGGAAACAACATTCAGTACTTC.

Judged by abundance, this clonotype is large. V gene TRBV28 combines with J gene TRBJ2-2, with TRBD2 identical over 12 bases. Trimming at V came to 3 bases and at J to 5 bases, leaving 7 bases not matched to a gene. Germline V gene data show CDR1 as MDHEN and CDR2 as SYDVKM. The length of the CDR3 is 17 residues. In DNA form, the CDR3 reads TGTGCCAGCAGTTTCAGACTAGCGGGAGCAGGTACCGGGGAGCTGTTTTTT. Its protein product is CASSFRLAGAGTGELFF.

This clonotype is large (0.1 to 1%). The chain joins TRBV2 to TRBJ2-1; D is possibly TRBD2 (5 bases). The ends were cut back, 8 bases at V and 0 bases at J, with 11 bases in the middle. The CDR3 has 14 residues. Germline V lookup: CDR1 SNHLY, CDR2 FYNNEI. The CDR3 here is CASYKRSSYNEQFF. CDR3 DNA sequence: TGTGCCAGCTATAAGCGGAGCTCCTACAATGAGCAGTTCTTC.

This clonotype is labeled as medium-sized. This chain links TRBV7-2 with TRBJ2-5, with 10 nucleotides matching TRBD2. The V gene end was trimmed by 1 base and the J gene end by 3 bases; junction bases not matched to a gene: 5. CDR3 length: 16 residues. Per germline, CDR1 SGHTA and CDR2 FQGNSA. CDR3 in DNA: TGTGCCAGCAGCTTAGTTGCTAGCGGGGGCAAAGAGACCCAGTACTTC. Amino acid sequence: CASSLVASGGKETQYF. The entire variable domain, with the rest obtained from reference TRBV7-2 and TRBJ2-5, is as follows: GAGVSQSPSNKVTEKGKDVELRCDPISGHTALYWYRQSLGQGLEFLIYFQGNSAPDKSGLPSDRFSAERTGGSVSTLTIQRTQQEDSAVYLCASSLVASGGKETQYFGPGTRLLVL.

This clonotype is medium-sized by share. A clone one base away is much larger, so this may be a read error. The chain recombines TRBV29-1 with TRBJ2-2; 13 bases map to TRBD2. The length of the CDR3 is 14 residues. Germline values: CDR1 SQVTM, CDR2 ANQGSEA. The V and J ends lost 7 bases and 4 bases, in that order; junction bases with no gene match: 3. This CDR3 reads CSATSGRGTGELFF. CDR3 sequence (DNA): TGCAGCGCCACTAGCGGGAGGGGCACCGGGGAGCTGTTTTTT.

This clonotype is large by share. The chain is built from TRBV27 and TRBJ2-7, with no clear D. This CDR3 is built from 13 residues. Germline-derived CDR1 and CDR2 are MNHEY and SMNVEV (reference sequence). Between the trimmed V and J ends, which lost 4 bases and 3 bases, there was a span of 10 bases. The CDR3 DNA sequence: TGTGCCAGCAGTTCTCCAGGATACTACGAGCAGTACTTC. Its protein is CASSSPGYYEQYF.

This clonotype is categorized as medium-sized. The chain carries TRBV28 and TRBJ2-1; D not resolved. The CDR3 covers 14 residues. Trimming shortened V by 5 bases and J by 1 base, and 9 bases separated the two germline ends. Germline CDR1 is MDHEN and CDR2 is SYDVKM. As DNA, the CDR3 is TGTGCCAGCAGTACCAGAGAATCCTACAATGAGCAGTTCTTC. As protein: CASSTRESYNEQFF. The full variable domain, completed using reference TRBV28 and TRBJ2-1, is DVKVTQSSRYLVKRTGEKVFLECVQDMDHENMFWYRQDPGLGLRLIYFSYDVKMKEKGDIPEGYSVSREKKERFSLILESASTNQTSMYLCASSTRESYNEQFFGPGTRLTVL.

By share, this clonotype counts as medium-sized. The gene calls are TRBV20-1 and TRBJ2-3; 8 positions agree with TRBD1. The CDR3 totals 14 residues. With 8 bases clipped from V and 2 bases from J, the junction kept 9 bases outside the gene matches. CDR1 is DFQATT, CDR2 SNEGSKA, per germline (reference sequence). The CDR3 here is CSTQQGEATDTQYF. The CDR3 bases are TGCAGTACGCAACAGGGGGAAGCCACAGATACGCAGTATTTT.

Relative to its sample, this clonotype is medium-sized (0.01 to 0.1%). The rearrangement links TRBV10-3 to TRBJ2-1; 13 bases align to TRBD2. The CDR3 is made up of 16 amino acids. With 0 bases clipped from V and 6 bases from J, the junction kept 2 bases outside the gene matches. Germline CDR1 is ENHRY and CDR2 is SYGVKD. The CDR3, as DNA: TGTGCCATCAGTGAGTCGGGACTAGCGGGAATCAATGAGCAGTTCTTC. It encodes CAISESGLAGINEQFF.

This clonotype is termed medium-sized. The chain links TRBV7-2 to TRBJ1-6; D is perhaps TRBD1 (6 bases). This CDR3 spans 18 amino acids. Germline loops: CDR1 SGHTA, CDR2 FQGNSA. V lost 1 base, J lost 2 bases, and 15 bases lay in between. The CDR3 loop is CASSLVGEQGTYNSPLHF. CDR3 in DNA: TGTGCCAGCAGCTTAGTGGGGGAACAGGGCACCTATAATTCACCCCTCCACTTT.

In this sample, this clonotype is medium-sized. The chain couples TRBV20-1 to TRBJ2-3, with D possibly being TRBD2 (5 bases). The V and J ends lost 3 bases and 8 bases respectively, with 12 bases between them. The CDR3 length is 12 residues. The germline V gene encodes CDR1 DFQATT and CDR2 SNEGSKA (reference sequence). The CDR3 nucleotides read TGCAGTGCTAGTACGGAGGACTCTACGCAGTATTTT. It yields the protein CSASTEDSTQYF.

This clonotype is large in the sample. The CDR3 is CASSFPPGQGATGELFF. The CDR3 region has the DNA TGTGCCAGCAGCTTCCCCCCGGGACAGGGGGCCACCGGGGAGCTGTTTTTT. The gene calls are TRBV7-8 and TRBJ2-2; 12 bases are a match to TRBD1. The trim removed 3 bases at V and 4 bases at J, leaving 6 bases unmatched. Germline CDR1 reads SGHVS; CDR2 reads FQNEAQ. The CDR3 consists of 17 residues.

This clonotype ranks as large. The J gene is TRBJ2-5, the V gene TRBV7-3; 9 bases are shared with TRBD2. This CDR3 is 15 amino acids long. Germline CDR1 is SGHTA and CDR2 is FQGTGA. The V gene end was trimmed by 5 bases and the J gene end by 4 bases; junction bases not matched to a gene: 8. The chain's CDR3 is CASSLSGGGAETQYF. The DNA for the CDR3 is TGTGCCAGCAGCCTAAGTGGCGGGGGGGCAGAGACCCAGTACTTC.

This clonotype ranks as large (0.1 to 1%). CDR3: CSARGEVGLSSYEQYF. Here the CDR3 DNA reads TGCAGTGCTAGAGGAGAGGTGGGCTTAAGCTCCTACGAGCAGTACTTC. The chain has TRBV20-1 and TRBJ2-7; D is ambiguous. Germline V CDR1 and CDR2: DFQATT, SNEGSKA (reference sequence). This CDR3 region has 16 residues. The V end lost 1 base, the J end lost 0 bases, and 16 bases lay between the germline ends.